The 24 T cell receptor beta chains below come from one sample, sequenced in a study of blood T cell repertoires in COVID-19. Measured with immunoSEQ multiplex PCR; TCRdb has only the in-frame clones, and not every one. The data show some 60,000 clones, over 70% seen once. The material sequenced was peripheral blood. The source of these receptors is a woman between 45 and 60 years old with active or convalescent COVID-19.

This chain connects TRBV5-5 to TRBJ1-2, with a weak D call TRBD1 (5 bases). Between the trimmed V and J ends, which lost 3 bases and 4 bases, there was a span of 16 bases. Germline CDR1 is SGHKS and CDR2 is YYEKEE (reference sequence). The CDR3 has 15 residues. The CDR3 bases are TGTGCCAGCAGCTCCTTTCAGGGCCCAACCTATGGCTACACCTTC. Encoded protein: CASSSFQGPTYGYTF.

This clone occurred many times. The V and J genes are TRBV20-1 and TRBJ1-1; D is unresolved. V shed 3 bases and J shed 4 bases, with 3 bases lying between them. Germline V lookup: CDR1 DFQATT, CDR2 SNEGSKA (reference sequence). The CDR3 contains 10 residues. CDR3 loop: CSASVTEAFF. For the CDR3, the DNA is TGCAGTGCTAGCGTCACTGAAGCTTTCTTT.

V is TRBV21-1 and J is TRBJ2-7; TRBD2, the table's D call, was not compared with the DNA. TRBV21-1 is labeled a pseudogene. There are 13 residues in the CDR3. CDR3 loop: CASSKGRENEQYF. CDR3 DNA: TGTGCCAGCAGCAAGGGGCGGGAGAACGAGCAGTACTTC.

This chain links TRBV7-9 with TRBJ2-4, with TRBD1 identical over 7 bases. J lost 8 bases, V lost 5 bases, and 9 bases had no gene match. This CDR3 has 14 residues. Per germline, CDR1 SEHNR and CDR2 FQNEAQ (reference sequence). CDR3: CASSPDRASDIQYF. The CDR3 DNA reads TGTGCCAGCAGCCCCGACAGGGCGAGTGACATTCAGTACTTC.

The chain carries TRBV5-1 and TRBJ2-2, with TRBD2 matching 7 bases. The CDR3 sequence is 17 residues long. Trimming removed 1 base from V and 3 bases from J; junction bases left unmatched: 9. Per the germline V gene, CDR1 is SGHRS and CDR2 is YFSETQ. The CDR3 protein is CASSLLPGGADTGELFF. The DNA of the CDR3 is TGCGCCAGCAGCTTGCTTCCGGGAGGAGCGGACACCGGGGAGCTGTTTTTT.

The CDR3 here is CASSYSRQAGANVLTF. In DNA form, the CDR3 reads TGTGCCAGCAGTTACTCGAGACAGGCTGGGGCCAACGTCCTGACTTTC. This chain uses TRBV6-5 with TRBJ2-6; tentative D call: TRBD1 (6 bases). The CDR3 extends over 16 amino acids. Trimming removed 0 bases from V and 2 bases from J, with 8 bases in between. Germline V gene lookup returns CDR1 MNHEY and CDR2 SVGAGI.

This rearrangement joins TRBV9 to TRBJ1-1; D gene uncertain. CDR1 and CDR2 from the germline V gene are SGDLS and YYNGEE. Trimming took off 3 bases at V and 11 bases at J, with 14 bases between the two ends. The CDR3 length is 12 residues. DNA of the CDR3: TGTGCCAGCAGCGCCCCGCGCAAAGCGGCTTTCTTT. Translating it yields CASSAPRKAAFF.

The chain is built from TRBV28 and TRBJ2-1, with 11 bases matching TRBD2. This CDR3 spans 14 amino acids. In germline, CDR1 is MDHEN, CDR2 SYDVKM. The ends lost 5 bases at V and 9 bases at J; junction bases unmatched: 6. This chain's CDR3 is CASSKTSGIVEQFF. Here the CDR3 DNA reads TGTGCCAGCAGTAAGACTAGCGGGATTGTTGAGCAGTTCTTC. Using reference TRBV28 and TRBJ2-1 for the parts outside the CDR3, the full variable domain is DVKVTQSSRYLVKRTGEKVFLECVQDMDHENMFWYRQDPGLGLRLIYFSYDVKMKEKGDIPEGYSVSREKKERFSLILESASTNQTSMYLCASSKTSGIVEQFFGPGTRLTVL.

This chain uses TRBV5-5 with TRBJ2-2, with 11 bases matching TRBD2. The germline V gene encodes CDR1 SGHKS and CDR2 YYEKEE (reference sequence). The CDR3 contains 16 residues. J gave up 3 bases and V 5 bases, and 6 bases lay outside the gene matches. This chain's CDR3 is CASRDGTSGYTGELFF. Written as DNA, the CDR3 is TGTGCCAGCAGGGACGGGACTAGCGGATACACCGGGGAGCTGTTTTTT.

This clone was counted a single time. The rearrangement joins TRBV5-4 to TRBJ2-7, with D possibly TRBD2 on 5 matching bases. CDR1 and CDR2 from the germline V gene are SGHNT and YYREEE (reference sequence). Trimming shortened V by 0 bases and J by 2 bases, and 12 bases separated the two germline ends. This CDR3 contains 15 residues. The CDR3 sequence is CASSLDGGLTYEQYF. CDR3 DNA sequence: TGTGCCAGCAGCTTGGACGGCGGGCTAACCTACGAGCAGTACTTC.

As to this clone: The sample holds other DNA sequences that translate to the same CDR3. This chain uses TRBV29-1 with TRBJ2-5, with 10 bases that match TRBD1. The CDR3 runs to 15 residues. Per the germline V gene, CDR1 is SQVTM and CDR2 is ANQGSEA. J gave up 2 bases and V 1 base, and 4 bases lay outside the gene matches. CDR3 sequence reads: CSVEGQGARQETQYF. The CDR3 bases are TGCAGCGTTGAAGGACAGGGGGCGCGACAAGAGACCCAGTACTTC.

The chain combines TRBV7-6 with TRBJ1-1; TRBD1 agrees at 8 bases. Germline CDR1 and CDR2: SGHVS and FNYEAQ. The CDR3 runs to 13 residues. Trimming removed 5 bases from V and 3 bases from J; junction bases left unmatched: 2. The CDR3 nucleotides read TGTGCCAGCAGCCTGACAGGGGACACTGAAGCTTTCTTT. Its translation is CASSLTGDTEAFF.

This clone turned up a few times. This rearrangement joins TRBV4-1 to TRBJ2-4; 7 nucleotides line up with TRBD2. Germline CDR1 MGHRA, CDR2 YSYEKL. The junction had 8 bases not matched to a gene; V was cut back by 0 bases and J by 3 bases. The length of the CDR3 is 17 residues. In DNA, the CDR3 is TGCGCCAGCAGCCAAGAGGGGAGGGAGGTCGGCAAAAACATTCAGTACTTC. Translation: CASSQEGREVGKNIQYF.

The chain employs TRBV4-2 and TRBJ2-5; 7 positions agree with TRBD2. CDR3 length: 15 residues. Germline trimming cut 0 bases from V and 4 bases from J; bases unmatched to any gene: 5. CDR1 and CDR2 (germline): LGHNA, YNFKEQ. In DNA, the CDR3 is TGTGCCAGCAGCCAAGACCCGGCTAGCGGAGAGACCCAGTACTTC. This encodes CASSQDPASGETQYF.

V is TRBV19 and J is TRBJ2-6; D may be TRBD1 (5 bases). In germline, CDR1 is LNHDA, CDR2 SQIVND (reference sequence). The CDR3 extends over 15 amino acids. V lost 5 bases and J lost 2, with 10 bases in between. CDR3 in amino acids: CASSASTAGANVLTF. CDR3 nucleotide sequence: TGTGCCAGTAGTGCCTCGACAGCTGGGGCCAACGTCCTGACTTTC.

This chain links TRBV7-9 with TRBJ2-1; 9 bases are a match to TRBD2. With V trimmed by 4 bases and J by 7 bases, 5 bases remained unmatched. Per germline, CDR1 SEHNR and CDR2 FQNEAQ (reference sequence). The CDR3 is made up of 14 amino acids. The DNA for the CDR3 is TGTGCCAGCAGCTCCGGACTAGCGTTGAATGAGCAGTTCTTC. It yields the protein CASSSGLALNEQFF.

CDR3 protein: CASSFPGSPLHF. The CDR3 coding sequence is TGTGCCAGCAGTTTTCCGGGATCACCCCTCCACTTT. The chain uses TRBV27 and TRBJ1-6, with D unclear. The germline V gene has CDR1 MNHEY and CDR2 SMNVEV (reference sequence). Trimming left V 3 bases short and J 10 bases short, with 7 bases between. The CDR3 spans 12 residues.

The V call is TRBV7-2, the J call TRBJ1-5, with TRBD1 matching 8 bases. The junction had 6 bases not matched to a gene; V was cut back by 3 bases and J by 2 bases. The CDR3 is 16 amino acids. Germline CDR1 reads SGHTA; CDR2 reads FQGNSA. CDR3 DNA sequence: TGTGCCAGCAGCTTGTCAGGGGGCAGGGGCAATCAGCCCCAGCATTTT. This encodes CASSLSGGRGNQPQHF.

The chain links TRBV15 to TRBJ1-1; D is unresolved. There are 12 residues in the CDR3. Trimming shortened V by 1 base and J by 6 bases, and 6 bases separated the two germline ends. The germline V gene has CDR1 LNHNV and CDR2 YYDKDF (reference sequence). In nucleotides, the CDR3 is TGTGCCACCAGCAGAGTGGGCTCTGAAGCTTTCTTT. Amino acid sequence: CATSRVGSEAFF.

The chain recombines TRBV25-1 with TRBJ2-6, with a possible D match to TRBD1 (5 bases). CDR1 MGHDK and CDR2 SYGVNS come from the germline V gene. The CDR3 is made up of 16 amino acids. CDR3 nucleotides: TGTGCTTCGACGGACACCGTCTCCTCTGGGGCCAACGTCCTGACTTTC. This sequence encodes CASTDTVSSGANVLTF.

Only a few counts were recorded for this clone. The rearrangement joins TRBV29-1 to TRBJ2-2, with D unclear. The V and J ends lost 7 bases and 3 bases respectively, with 6 bases between them. This CDR3 is 11 amino acids long. Germline V gene data show CDR1 as SQVTM and CDR2 as ANQGSEA. The CDR3 DNA reads TGCAGCGGACTTTACACCGGGGAGCTGTTTTTT. Protein: CSGLYTGELFF.

This rearrangement joins TRBV4-1 to TRBJ2-3; 7 bases fit TRBD2. The germline gives CDR1 MGHRA, CDR2 YSYEKL. CDR3 length equals 16 residues. V lost 3 bases and J lost 2; bases outside the gene matches: 8. The CDR3 is CASSHILAVNTDTQYF. CDR3 in DNA: TGCGCCAGCAGCCATATCCTAGCGGTTAACACAGATACGCAGTATTTT.

The rearrangement joins TRBV2 to TRBJ2-1; no reliable D call. V lost 5 bases and J 7 bases, leaving 9 bases between the germline ends. Germline V gene data show CDR1 as SNHLY and CDR2 as FYNNEI. The CDR3 has 12 amino acids. DNA of the CDR3: TGTGCCAGCAGTCGACTTACGAATGAGCAGTTCTTC. This gives the protein CASSRLTNEQFF.

The chain combines TRBV5-1 with TRBJ2-1, with 8 bases that match TRBD1. J gave up 4 bases and V 7 bases, and 10 bases lay outside the gene matches. The CDR3 is 15 amino acids. From germline, CDR1 is SGHRS and CDR2 YFSETQ. The CDR3 protein is CASRSGTGAYNEQFF. CDR3 coding DNA: TGCGCCAGCCGATCCGGGACAGGAGCGTACAATGAGCAGTTCTTC.